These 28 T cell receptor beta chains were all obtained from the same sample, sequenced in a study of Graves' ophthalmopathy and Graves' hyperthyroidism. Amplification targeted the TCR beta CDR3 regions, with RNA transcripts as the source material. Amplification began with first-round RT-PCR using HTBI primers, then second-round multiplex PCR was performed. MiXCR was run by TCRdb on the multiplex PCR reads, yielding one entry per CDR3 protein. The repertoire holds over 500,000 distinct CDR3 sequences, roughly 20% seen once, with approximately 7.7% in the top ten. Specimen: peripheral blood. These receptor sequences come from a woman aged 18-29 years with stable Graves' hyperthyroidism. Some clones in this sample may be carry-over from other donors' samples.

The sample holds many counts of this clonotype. The CDR3, as DNA: TGTGCCAGCTCACCAGACAGGGGGCGCGAAGAGACCCAGTACTTC. Translating it yields CASSPDRGREETQYF. The gene calls are TRBV18 and TRBJ2-5, with TRBD1 identical over 10 bases. Germline assignment: CDR1 KGHSH and CDR2 LQKENI. Losses at the gene ends were 2 bases for V and 3 bases for J; bases not matched to a gene: 3. CDR3 length: 15 amino acids.

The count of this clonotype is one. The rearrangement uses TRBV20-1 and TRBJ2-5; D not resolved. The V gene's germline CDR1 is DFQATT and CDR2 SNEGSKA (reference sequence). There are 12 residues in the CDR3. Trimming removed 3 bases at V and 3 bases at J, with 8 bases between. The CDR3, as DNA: TGCAGTGCTAGCCGATGGGAAGAGACCCAGTACTTC. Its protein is CSASRWEETQYF.

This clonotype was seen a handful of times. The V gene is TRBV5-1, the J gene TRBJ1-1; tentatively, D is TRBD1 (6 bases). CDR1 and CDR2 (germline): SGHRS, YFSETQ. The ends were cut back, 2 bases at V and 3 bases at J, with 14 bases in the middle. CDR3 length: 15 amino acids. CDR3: CASSLFDRTDTEAFF. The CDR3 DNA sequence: TGCGCCAGCAGCTTATTCGACAGGACGGACACTGAAGCTTTCTTT.

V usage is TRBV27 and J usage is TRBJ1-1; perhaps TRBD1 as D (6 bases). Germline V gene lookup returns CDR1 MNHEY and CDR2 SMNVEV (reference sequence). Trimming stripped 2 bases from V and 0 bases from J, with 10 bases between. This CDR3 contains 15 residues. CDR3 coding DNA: TGTGCCAGCAGTTTAATCCGGGACATGAACACTGAAGCTTTCTTT. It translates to CASSLIRDMNTEAFF.

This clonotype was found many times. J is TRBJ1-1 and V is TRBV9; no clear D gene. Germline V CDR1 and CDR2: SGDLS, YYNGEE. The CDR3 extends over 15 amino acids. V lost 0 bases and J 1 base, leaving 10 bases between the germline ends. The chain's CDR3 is CASSVGGLKNTEAFF. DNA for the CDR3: TGTGCCAGCAGCGTAGGGGGTCTGAAGAACACTGAAGCTTTCTTT.

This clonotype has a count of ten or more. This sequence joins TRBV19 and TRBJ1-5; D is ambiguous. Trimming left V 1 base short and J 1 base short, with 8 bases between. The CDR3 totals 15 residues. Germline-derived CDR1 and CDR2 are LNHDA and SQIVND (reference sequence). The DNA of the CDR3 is TGTGCCAGTAGTATAGGGCCCCTGAGCAATCAGCCCCAGCATTTT. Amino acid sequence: CASSIGPLSNQPQHF.

The chain's CDR3 is CASSPYTSLNTEAFF. In DNA form, the CDR3 reads TGTGCCAGCAGCCCGTACACCAGCTTGAACACTGAAGCTTTCTTT. The chain links TRBV14 to TRBJ1-1; D is unresolved. V dropped 4 bases and J dropped 0 bases, with 12 bases sitting between them. The germline V gene has CDR1 SGHDN and CDR2 FVKESK. The CDR3 consists of 15 residues.

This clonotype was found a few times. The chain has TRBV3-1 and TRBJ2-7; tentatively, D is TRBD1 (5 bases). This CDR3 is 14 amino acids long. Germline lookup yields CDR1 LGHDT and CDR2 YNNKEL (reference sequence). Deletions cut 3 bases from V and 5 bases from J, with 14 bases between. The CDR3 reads CASSQARQTHEQYF. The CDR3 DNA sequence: TGTGCCAGCAGCCAGGCTCGACAGACCCACGAGCAGTACTTC.

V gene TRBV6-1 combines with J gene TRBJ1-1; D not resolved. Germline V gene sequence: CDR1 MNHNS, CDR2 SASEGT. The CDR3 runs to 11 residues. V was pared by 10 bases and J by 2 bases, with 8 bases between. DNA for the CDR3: TGTGCCACCCGCAGCAACACTGAAGCTTTCTTT. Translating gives CATRSNTEAFF.

CDR3 coding DNA: TGTGCCCGGGGCGTGTCCTATAATTCACCCCTCCACTTT. Translation gives CARGVSYNSPLHF. V is TRBV19 and J is TRBJ1-6, with D perhaps matching TRBD1 (5 bases). The CDR3 covers 13 residues. V was shortened by 11 bases and J by 1 base, with 9 bases between the two germline ends. Germline CDR1 and CDR2: LNHDA and SQIVND (reference sequence).

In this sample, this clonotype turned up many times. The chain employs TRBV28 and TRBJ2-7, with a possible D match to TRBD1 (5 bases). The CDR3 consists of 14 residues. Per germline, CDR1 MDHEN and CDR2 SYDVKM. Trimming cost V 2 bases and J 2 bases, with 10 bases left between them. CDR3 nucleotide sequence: TGTGCCAGCAGTTTAGGACACAGCGCCTACGAGCAGTACTTC. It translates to CASSLGHSAYEQYF.

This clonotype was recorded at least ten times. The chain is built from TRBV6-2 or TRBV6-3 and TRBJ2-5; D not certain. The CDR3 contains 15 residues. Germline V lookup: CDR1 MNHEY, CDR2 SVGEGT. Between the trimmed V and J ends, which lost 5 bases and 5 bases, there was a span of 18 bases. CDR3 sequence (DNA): TGTGCCAGCAGTACCAAACTACAATTGAGGGAGACCCAGTACTTC. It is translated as CASSTKLQLRETQYF.

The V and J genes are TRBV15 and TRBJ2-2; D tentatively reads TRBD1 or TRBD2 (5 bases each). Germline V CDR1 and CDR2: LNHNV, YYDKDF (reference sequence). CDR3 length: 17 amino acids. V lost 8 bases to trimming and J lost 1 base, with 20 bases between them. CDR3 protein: CATARAEGGQNTGELFF. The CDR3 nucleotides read TGTGCCACCGCCCGGGCTGAGGGCGGACAGAACACCGGGGAGCTGTTTTTT.

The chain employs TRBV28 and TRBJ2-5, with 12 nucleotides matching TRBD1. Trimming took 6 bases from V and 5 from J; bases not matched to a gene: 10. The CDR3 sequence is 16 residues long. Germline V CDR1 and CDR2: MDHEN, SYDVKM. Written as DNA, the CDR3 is TGTGCCAGCAGGCGCCCGGGACAGGGGGCGAGGGAGACCCAGTACTTC. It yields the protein CASRRPGQGARETQYF.

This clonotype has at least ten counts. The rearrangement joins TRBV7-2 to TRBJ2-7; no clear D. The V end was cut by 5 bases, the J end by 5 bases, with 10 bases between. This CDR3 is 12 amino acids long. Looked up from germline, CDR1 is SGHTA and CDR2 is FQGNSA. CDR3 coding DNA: TGTGCCAGCAGCCGAGAGATCAACGAGCAGTACTTC. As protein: CASSREINEQYF. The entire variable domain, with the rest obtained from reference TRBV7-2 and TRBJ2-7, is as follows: GAGVSQSPSNKVTEKGKDVELRCDPISGHTALYWYRQSLGQGLEFLIYFQGNSAPDKSGLPSDRFSAERTGGSVSTLTIQRTQQEDSAVYLCASSREINEQYFGPGTRLTVT.

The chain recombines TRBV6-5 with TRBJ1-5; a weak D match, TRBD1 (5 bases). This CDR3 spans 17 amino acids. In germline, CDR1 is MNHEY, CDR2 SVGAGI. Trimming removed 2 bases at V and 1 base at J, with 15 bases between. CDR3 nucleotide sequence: TGTGCCAGCAGTTACGCGCCGGGCAGGGAGAGCAATCAGCCCCAGCATTTT. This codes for CASSYAPGRESNQPQHF.

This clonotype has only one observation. The CDR3: CASSEGGSVVGELFF. The CDR3, as DNA: TGTGCCAGCAGTGAGGGCGGGAGTGTTGTCGGGGAGCTGTTTTTT. The genes are TRBV2 and TRBJ2-2, with 7 bases that match TRBD2. V was clipped by 3 bases and J by 7 bases; unmatched bases: 8. From germline, CDR1 is SNHLY and CDR2 FYNNEI. The CDR3 covers 15 residues.

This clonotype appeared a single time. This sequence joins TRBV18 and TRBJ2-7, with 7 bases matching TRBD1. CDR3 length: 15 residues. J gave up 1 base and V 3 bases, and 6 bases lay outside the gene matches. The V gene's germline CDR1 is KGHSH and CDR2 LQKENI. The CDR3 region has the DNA TGTGCCAGCTCACCCAGACAGGGCCATTCCTACGAGCAGTACTTC. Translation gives CASSPRQGHSYEQYF.

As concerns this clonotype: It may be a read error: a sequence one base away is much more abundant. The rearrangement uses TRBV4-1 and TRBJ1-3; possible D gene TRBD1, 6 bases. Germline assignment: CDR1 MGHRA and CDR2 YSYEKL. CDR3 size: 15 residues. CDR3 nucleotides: TGCGCCAGCAGCCAGGACAGTGGGGCTGGATACACCATATATTTT. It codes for CASSQDSGAGYTIYF.

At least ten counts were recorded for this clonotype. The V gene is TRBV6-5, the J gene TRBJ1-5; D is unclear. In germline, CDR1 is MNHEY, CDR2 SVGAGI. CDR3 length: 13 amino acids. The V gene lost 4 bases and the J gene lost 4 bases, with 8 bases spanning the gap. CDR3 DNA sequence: TGTGCCAGCAGTTCGTCACATAATCAGCCCCAGCATTTT. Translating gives CASSSSHNQPQHF.

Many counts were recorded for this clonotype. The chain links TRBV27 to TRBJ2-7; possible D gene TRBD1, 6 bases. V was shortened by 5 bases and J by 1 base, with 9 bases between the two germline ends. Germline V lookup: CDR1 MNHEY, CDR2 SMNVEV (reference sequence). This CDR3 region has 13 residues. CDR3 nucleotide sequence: TGTGCCAGCAGTCCAGGGGCTTCCTACGAGCAGTACTTC. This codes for CASSPGASYEQYF.

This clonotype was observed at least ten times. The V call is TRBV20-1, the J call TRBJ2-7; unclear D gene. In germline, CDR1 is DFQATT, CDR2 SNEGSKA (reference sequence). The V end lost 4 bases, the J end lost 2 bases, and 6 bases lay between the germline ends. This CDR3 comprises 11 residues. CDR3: CSAIGTYEQYF. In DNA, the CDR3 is TGCAGTGCTATCGGAACCTACGAGCAGTACTTC.

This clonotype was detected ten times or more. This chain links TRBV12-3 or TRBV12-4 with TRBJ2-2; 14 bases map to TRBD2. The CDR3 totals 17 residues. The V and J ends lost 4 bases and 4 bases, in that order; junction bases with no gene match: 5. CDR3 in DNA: TGTGCCAGCAGTTCGGGGACTAGCGGGAGAAGCACCGGGGAGCTGTTTTTT. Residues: CASSSGTSGRSTGELFF.

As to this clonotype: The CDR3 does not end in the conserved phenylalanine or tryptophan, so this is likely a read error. The CDR3 region is CASSLSTGELFL. CDR3 in DNA: TGCGCCAGCAGCTTAAGCACCGGGGAGCTGTTTTTG. This chain links TRBV5-1 with TRBJ2-2; D is undetermined. The length of the CDR3 is 12 residues. Trimming left V 2 bases short and J 4 bases short, with 3 bases between. CDR1 and CDR2 from the germline V gene are SGHRS and YFSETQ.

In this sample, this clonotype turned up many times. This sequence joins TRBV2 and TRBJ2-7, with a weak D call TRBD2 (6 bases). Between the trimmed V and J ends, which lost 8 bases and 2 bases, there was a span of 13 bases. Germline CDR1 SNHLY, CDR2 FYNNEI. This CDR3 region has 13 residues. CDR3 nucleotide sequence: TGTGCCAGCGGGGACGGGGGTACCTACGAGCAGTACTTC. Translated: CASGDGGTYEQYF.

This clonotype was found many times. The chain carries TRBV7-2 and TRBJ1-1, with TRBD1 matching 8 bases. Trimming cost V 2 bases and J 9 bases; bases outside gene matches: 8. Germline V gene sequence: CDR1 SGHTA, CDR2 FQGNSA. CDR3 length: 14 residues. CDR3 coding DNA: TGTGCCAGCAGCTTAAATGTAGGGACAGGCCAAGCTTTCTTT. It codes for CASSLNVGTGQAFF.

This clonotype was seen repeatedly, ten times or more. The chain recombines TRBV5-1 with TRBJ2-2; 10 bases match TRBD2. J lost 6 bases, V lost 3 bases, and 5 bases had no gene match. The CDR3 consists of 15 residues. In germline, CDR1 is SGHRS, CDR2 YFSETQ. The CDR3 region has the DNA TGCGCCAGCAGCTACCTAGCGGGAGACCCCGGGGAGCTGTTTTTT. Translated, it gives CASSYLAGDPGELFF.

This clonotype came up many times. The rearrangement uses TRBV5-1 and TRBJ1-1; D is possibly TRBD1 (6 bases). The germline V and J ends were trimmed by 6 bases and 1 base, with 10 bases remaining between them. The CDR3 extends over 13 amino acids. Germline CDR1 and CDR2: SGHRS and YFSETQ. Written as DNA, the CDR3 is TGCGCCAGCAACCAGGGGCCGAACACTGAAGCTTTCTTT. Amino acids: CASNQGPNTEAFF.